This TCR beta chain was captured by sequencing in a study of cytotoxic CD8 clonotypes in ibrutinib-treated CLL. Study-wide points: Clonality went up at the time of ibrutinib response, stayed stable in sustained remission, and later dropped back toward its baseline level at progression.

Investigators sought sequencing depths of between 1 in 200,000 and 1 in 1 million T cells. Clones were sequenced by immunoSEQ multiplex PCR, and TCRdb holds only the in-frame ones, with some missing. The sample has approximately 70,000 clones; about 84% are singletons. Genomic DNA for TCR beta libraries, about 1.8 micrograms, came from cryopreserved PBMCs. Worth noting for this clone: Its antigen is not identified.

CDR3 length: 15 amino acids. J was trimmed by 4 bases and V by 1 base; bases with no gene match: 5. CDR1 and CDR2 from the germline V gene are MGHRA and YSYEKL. The source of this sequence is a human donor with chronic lymphocytic leukemia. The chain has TRBV4-1 and TRBJ1-2; 8 positions match TRBD1. This material consisted of PBMCs, taken at disease progression, from a patient treated with ibrutinib. CDR3 sequence reads: CASSQGPGTGYGYTF. For the CDR3, the DNA is TGCGCCAGCAGCCAAGGACCCGGGACAGGCTATGGCTACACCTTC.